This TCR beta chain is drawn from a study of blood T cell repertoires in COVID-19. Turning to the study itself: Collection of acute and convalescent COVID-19 samples took place in the United States, Italy and Spain.

Produced via immunoSEQ multiplex PCR; TCRdb's table is partial and in-frame only. In the table there are about 67,000 clones, nearly 80% of which are singletons. Germline CDR1 SGHDT, CDR2 YYEEEE. The V end was cut by 4 bases, the J end by 0 bases, with 22 bases between. The CDR3 length is 18 residues. What was sequenced was peripheral blood. This clonotype originated in a woman in her fifties or sixties with acute or convalescent COVID-19. This chain links TRBV5-6 with TRBJ1-1; D may be TRBD1 (5 bases). As DNA, the CDR3 is TGTGCCAGCAGCCCCCTCTTCCGGCGGGGGAGCATGAACACTGAAGCTTTCTTT. Encoded protein: CASSPLFRRGSMNTEAFF.